These T cell receptor beta chains were read from a single sample in a study of cytomegalovirus exposure and HLA in healthy donors. The repertoire was sequenced with immunoSEQ multiplex PCR; TCRdb's copy has only in-frame clones and lacks some. The table lists approximately 120,000 clones, 80% of them singletons. The specimen was PBMCs. The source of these receptors is a man aged 30 to 39 in good health and CMV-seropositive. Both conserved end residues are part of each CDR3. The D gene is left open where the match is weak. Clone size, where shown, is once, few, many, or a class for clones that have expanded.

>-|TRBV28|-|TRBJ1-5
TGTGCCAGCTTCATAACCAGGGATCCTAGCAATCAGCCCCAGCATTTT
CASFITRDPSNQPQHF
>-|TRBV7-8|-|TRBJ1-3
TGTGCCAGCAGCTCCGGGACATGGGTCTCTTTT
CASSSGTWVSF
>TRBD2|TRBV27|-|TRBJ2-7
TGTGCCAGCAGTTTGACTAGCGGGGACTACGAGCAGTACTTC
CASSLTSGDYEQYF
>TRBD2|TRBV27|few|TRBJ2-7
TGTGCCAGCAGTTTTCCGACTAGCGGGGGGGCTCACGAGCAGTACTTC
CASSFPTSGGAHEQYF
>TRBD2|TRBV19|-|TRBJ2-5
TGTGCCAGTAGCGGGGGGAAGGACACCGGCTGGGAGACCCAGTACTTC
CASSGGKDTGWETQYF
>TRBD1|TRBV19|-|TRBJ2-6
TGTGCCAGTCGCCCGCCGGGACAGGGCCTCTCTGGGGCCAACATCCTGACTTTC
CASRPPGQGLSGANILTF
>TRBD2|TRBV11-2|once|TRBJ2-7
TGTGCCAGCATCCAAGCGGGGGGAAGGTACGAGCAGTACTTC
CASIQAGGRYEQYF
>-|TRBV18|-|TRBJ1-5
TGTGCCAGCTCACCACCCGGGCACCGGGGTCAGCCCCAGCATTTT
CASSPPGHRGQPQHF
>-|TRBV4-1|once|TRBJ1-5
TGCGCCAGCAGCCAAAGGGTAGGGCGGGACAATCAGCCCCAGCATTTT
CASSQRVGRDNQPQHF
>TRBD1|TRBV18|few|TRBJ1-4
TGTGCCAGCTCACCAGAAATAAGGACAGGGACTAATGAAAAACTGTTTTTT
CASSPEIRTGTNEKLFF
>TRBD2|TRBV2|-|TRBJ2-5
TGTGCCAGCAGTCAGGGACTAGCGGGGGAAGAGACCCAGTACTTC
CASSQGLAGEETQYF
>-|TRBV16|few|TRBJ1-1
TGTGCCAGCACCATGAACACTGAAGCTTTCTTT
CASTMNTEAFF
>TRBD2|TRBV4-1|-|TRBJ2-2
TGCGCCAGCAGCCAAGACTCGGGACTAGCGATCGCCGGGGAGCTGTTTTTT
CASSQDSGLAIAGELFF
>-|TRBV15|-|TRBJ2-5
TGTGCCACCAGCAGAGATCGGGGAAAAGAGACCCAGTACTTC
CATSRDRGKETQYF
>-|TRBV30|few|TRBJ2-7
TGTGCCTGGAGTGGGCGGTCTCCCTACGAGCAGTACTTC
CAWSGRSPYEQYF
>-|TRBV5-1|-|TRBJ2-7
TGCGCCAGCAGCTTCGGGACAAACTACGAGCAGTACTTC
CASSFGTNYEQYF
>-|TRBV6-1|-|TRBJ1-3
TGTGCCAGCAGCCCAGGGTATGGAAACACCATATATTTT
CASSPGYGNTIYF
>TRBD1|TRBV23-1|-|TRBJ1-5
TGCGCCAGCAGTCTACGACAGGGTGGTTTCCAGCCCCAGCATTTT
CASSLRQGGFQPQHF
>-|TRBV2|-|TRBJ1-1
TGTGCCAGCAGTGTCCAGGGTATGGGCACTGAAGCTTTCTTT
CASSVQGMGTEAFF
>TRBD1|TRBV5-1|-|TRBJ2-7
TGCGCCAGCAGCTTGGCAGGGGGCTCCTACGAGCAGTACTTC
CASSLAGGSYEQYF
>-|TRBV28|-|TRBJ1-3
TGTGCCAGCAGTCACGGGACTATCGCTTACTCCTACTCTGGAAACACCATATATTTT
CASSHGTIAYSYSGNTIYF
>-|TRBV4-1|few|TRBJ2-7
TGCGCCAGCAGCCATCCCCCCCCGCCGACAACCGAGCAGTACTTC
CASSHPPPPTTEQYF
>TRBD2|TRBV7-8|-|TRBJ2-3
TGTGCCAGCAGCTTGTACCCCGGTGCTAGCGGTAGCACAGATACGCAGTATTTT
CASSLYPGASGSTDTQYF